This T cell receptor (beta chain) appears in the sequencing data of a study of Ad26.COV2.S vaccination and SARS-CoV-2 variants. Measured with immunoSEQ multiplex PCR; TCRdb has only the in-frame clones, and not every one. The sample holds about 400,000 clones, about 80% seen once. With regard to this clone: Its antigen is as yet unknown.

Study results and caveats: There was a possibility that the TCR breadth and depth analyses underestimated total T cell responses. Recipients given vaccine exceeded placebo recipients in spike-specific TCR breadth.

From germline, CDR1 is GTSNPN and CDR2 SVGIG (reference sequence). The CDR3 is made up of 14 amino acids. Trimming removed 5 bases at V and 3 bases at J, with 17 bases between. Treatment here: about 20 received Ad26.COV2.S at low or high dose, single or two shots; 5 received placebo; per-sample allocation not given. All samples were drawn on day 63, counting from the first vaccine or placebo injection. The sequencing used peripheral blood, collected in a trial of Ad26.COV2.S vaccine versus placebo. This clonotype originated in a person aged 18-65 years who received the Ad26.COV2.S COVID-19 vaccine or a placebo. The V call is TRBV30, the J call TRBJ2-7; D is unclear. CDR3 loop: CAWERPERVYEQYF. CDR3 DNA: TGTGCCTGGGAAAGACCCGAAAGGGTCTACGAGCAGTACTTC.